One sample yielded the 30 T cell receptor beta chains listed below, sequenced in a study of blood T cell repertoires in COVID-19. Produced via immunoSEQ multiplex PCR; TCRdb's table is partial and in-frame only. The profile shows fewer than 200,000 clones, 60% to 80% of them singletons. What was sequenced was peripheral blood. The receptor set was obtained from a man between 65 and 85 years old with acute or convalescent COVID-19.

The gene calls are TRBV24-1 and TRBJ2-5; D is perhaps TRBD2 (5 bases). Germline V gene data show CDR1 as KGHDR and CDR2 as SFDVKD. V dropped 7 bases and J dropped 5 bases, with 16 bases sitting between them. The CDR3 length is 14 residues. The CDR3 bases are TGTGCCACCAGGGGTTTGGGTAGAGGGGAGACCCAGTACTTC. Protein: CATRGLGRGETQYF.

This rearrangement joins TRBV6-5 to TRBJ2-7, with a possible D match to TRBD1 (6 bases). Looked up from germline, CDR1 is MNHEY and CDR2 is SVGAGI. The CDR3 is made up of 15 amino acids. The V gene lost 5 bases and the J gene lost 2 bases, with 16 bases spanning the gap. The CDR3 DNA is TGTGCCAGCAGTCCCTTGCTGACAGGTACCTACGAGCAGTACTTC. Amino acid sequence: CASSPLLTGTYEQYF.

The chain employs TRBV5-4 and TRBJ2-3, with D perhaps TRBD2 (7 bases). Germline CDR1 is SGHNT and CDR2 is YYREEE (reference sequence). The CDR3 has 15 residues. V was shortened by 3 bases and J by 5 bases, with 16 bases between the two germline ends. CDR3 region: CASSSIGGQEDTQYF. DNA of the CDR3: TGTGCCAGCAGCTCTATCGGGGGGCAGGAAGATACGCAGTATTTT.

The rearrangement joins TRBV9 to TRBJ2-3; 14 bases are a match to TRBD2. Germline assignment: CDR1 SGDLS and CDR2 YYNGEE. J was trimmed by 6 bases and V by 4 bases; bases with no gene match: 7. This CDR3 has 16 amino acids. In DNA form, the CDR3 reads TGTGCCAGCAGCCGGGGACTAGCGGGGGTAGACGATACGCAGTATTTT. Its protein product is CASSRGLAGVDDTQYF.

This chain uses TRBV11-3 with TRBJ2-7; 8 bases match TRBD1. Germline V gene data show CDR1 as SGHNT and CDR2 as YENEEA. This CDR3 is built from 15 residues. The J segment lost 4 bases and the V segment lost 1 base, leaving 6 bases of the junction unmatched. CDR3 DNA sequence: TGTGCCAGCAGCTTAGTAGGTCAGGGGGCTTACGAGCAGTACTTC. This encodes CASSLVGQGAYEQYF. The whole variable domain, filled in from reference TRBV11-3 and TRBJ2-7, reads EAGVVQSPRYKIIEKKQPVAFWCNPISGHNTLYWYLQNLGQGPELLIRYENEEAVDDSQLPKDRFSAERLKGVDSTLKIQPAELGDSAVYLCASSLVGQGAYEQYFGPGTRLTVT.

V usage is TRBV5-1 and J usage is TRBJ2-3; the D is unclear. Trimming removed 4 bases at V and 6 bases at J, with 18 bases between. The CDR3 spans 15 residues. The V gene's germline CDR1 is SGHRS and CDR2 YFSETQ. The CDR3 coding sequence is TGCGCCAGCAGCGCCGGCCAACCTAGGCTGGATACGCAGTATTTT. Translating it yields CASSAGQPRLDTQYF.

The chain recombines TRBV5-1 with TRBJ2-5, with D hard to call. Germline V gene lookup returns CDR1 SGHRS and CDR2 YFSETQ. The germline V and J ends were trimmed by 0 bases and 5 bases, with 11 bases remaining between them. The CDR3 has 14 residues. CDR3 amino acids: CASSLAGSRETQYF. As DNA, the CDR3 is TGCGCCAGCAGCTTGGCAGGCAGCCGGGAGACCCAGTACTTC.

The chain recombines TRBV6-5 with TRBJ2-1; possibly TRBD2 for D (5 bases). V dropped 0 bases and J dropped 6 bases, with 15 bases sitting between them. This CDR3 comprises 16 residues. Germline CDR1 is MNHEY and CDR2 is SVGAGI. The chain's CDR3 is CASSYSSWPSSNEQFF. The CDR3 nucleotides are TGTGCCAGCAGTTACTCGAGTTGGCCTAGCTCCAATGAGCAGTTCTTC.

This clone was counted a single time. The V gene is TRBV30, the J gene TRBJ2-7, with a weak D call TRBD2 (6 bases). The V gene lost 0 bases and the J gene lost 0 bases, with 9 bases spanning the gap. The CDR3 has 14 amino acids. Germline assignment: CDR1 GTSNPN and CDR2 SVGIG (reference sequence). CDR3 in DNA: TGTGCCTGGAGTGTACTTAGCGGCTCCTACGAGCAGTACTTC. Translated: CAWSVLSGSYEQYF.

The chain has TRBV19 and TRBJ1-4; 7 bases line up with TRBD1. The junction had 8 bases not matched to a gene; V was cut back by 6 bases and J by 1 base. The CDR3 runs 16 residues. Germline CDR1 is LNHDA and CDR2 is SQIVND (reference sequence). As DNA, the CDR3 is TGTGCCAGTAGCAACAGACAGGGATTAACTAATGAAAAACTGTTTTTT. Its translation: CASSNRQGLTNEKLFF.

Written as DNA, the CDR3 is TGTGCCAGCAGCTTACACGGGGGTTCCGGCTACACCTTC. It yields the protein CASSLHGGSGYTF. The chain links TRBV7-3 to TRBJ1-2; TRBD1 might be the D (5 bases). The germline V gene has CDR1 SGHTA and CDR2 FQGTGA. V was pared by 2 bases and J by 8 bases, with 12 bases between. The CDR3 is 13 residues long.

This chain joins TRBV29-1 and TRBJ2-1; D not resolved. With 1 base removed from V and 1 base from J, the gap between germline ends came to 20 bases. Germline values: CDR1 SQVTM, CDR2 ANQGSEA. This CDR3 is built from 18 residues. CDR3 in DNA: TGCAGCGTTGAAGGACGAGGTTGGTCGCGTGGGTCCTACAATGAGCAGTTCTTC. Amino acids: CSVEGRGWSRGSYNEQFF.

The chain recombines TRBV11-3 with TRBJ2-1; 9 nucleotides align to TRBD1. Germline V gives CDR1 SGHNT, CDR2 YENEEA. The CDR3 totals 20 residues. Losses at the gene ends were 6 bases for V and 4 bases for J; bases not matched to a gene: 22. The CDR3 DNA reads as TGTGCCAGCAGGGCCTCCCACGGGGCGGACAGGGGAAGACTTTACAATGAGCAGTTCTTC. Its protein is CASRASHGADRGRLYNEQFF. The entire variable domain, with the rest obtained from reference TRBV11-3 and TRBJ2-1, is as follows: EAGVVQSPRYKIIEKKQPVAFWCNPISGHNTLYWYLQNLGQGPELLIRYENEEAVDDSQLPKDRFSAERLKGVDSTLKIQPAELGDSAVYLCASRASHGADRGRLYNEQFFGPGTRLTVL.

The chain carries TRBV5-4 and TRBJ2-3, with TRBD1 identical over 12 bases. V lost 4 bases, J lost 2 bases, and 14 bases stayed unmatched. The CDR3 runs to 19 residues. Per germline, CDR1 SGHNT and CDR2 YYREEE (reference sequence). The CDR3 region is CASSRAAGTGGTPTDTQYF. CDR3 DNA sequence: TGTGCCAGCAGCCGCGCTGCCGGGACAGGGGGCACCCCCACAGATACGCAGTATTTT. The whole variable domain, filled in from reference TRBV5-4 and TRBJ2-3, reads ETGVTQSPTHLIKTRGQQVTLRCSSQSGHNTVSWYQQALGQGPQFIFQYYREEENGRGNFPPRFSGLQFPNYSSELNVNALELDDSALYLCASSRAAGTGGTPTDTQYFGPGTRLTVL.

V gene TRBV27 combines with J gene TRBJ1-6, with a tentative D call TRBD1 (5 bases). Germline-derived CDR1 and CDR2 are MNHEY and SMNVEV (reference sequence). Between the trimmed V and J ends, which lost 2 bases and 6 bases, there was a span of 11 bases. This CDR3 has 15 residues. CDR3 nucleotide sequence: TGTGCCAGCAGTTTAGAGGGGAGGGGTAATTCACCCCTCCACTTT. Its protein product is CASSLEGRGNSPLHF.

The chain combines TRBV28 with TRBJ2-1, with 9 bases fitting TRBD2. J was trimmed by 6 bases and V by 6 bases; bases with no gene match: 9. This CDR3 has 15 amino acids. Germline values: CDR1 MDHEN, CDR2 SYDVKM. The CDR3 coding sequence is TGTGCCAGCAGACGACCGGGACTAGCTGGCAATGAGCAGTTCTTC. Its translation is CASRRPGLAGNEQFF. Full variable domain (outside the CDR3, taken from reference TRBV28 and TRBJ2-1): DVKVTQSSRYLVKRTGEKVFLECVQDMDHENMFWYRQDPGLGLRLIYFSYDVKMKEKGDIPEGYSVSREKKERFSLILESASTNQTSMYLCASRRPGLAGNEQFFGPGTRLTVL.

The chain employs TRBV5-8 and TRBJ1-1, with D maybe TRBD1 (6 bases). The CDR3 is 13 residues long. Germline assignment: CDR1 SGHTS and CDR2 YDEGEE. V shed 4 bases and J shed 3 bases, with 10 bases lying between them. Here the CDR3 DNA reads TGTGCCAGCAGCGGCAGGGGTTACACTGAAGCTTTCTTT. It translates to CASSGRGYTEAFF.

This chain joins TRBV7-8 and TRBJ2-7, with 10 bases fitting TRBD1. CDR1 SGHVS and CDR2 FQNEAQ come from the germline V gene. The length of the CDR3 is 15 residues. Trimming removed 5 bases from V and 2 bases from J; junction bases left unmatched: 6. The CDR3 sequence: CASSTPGQGTYEQYF. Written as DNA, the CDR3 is TGTGCCAGCAGCACACCGGGACAGGGGACCTACGAGCAGTACTTC.

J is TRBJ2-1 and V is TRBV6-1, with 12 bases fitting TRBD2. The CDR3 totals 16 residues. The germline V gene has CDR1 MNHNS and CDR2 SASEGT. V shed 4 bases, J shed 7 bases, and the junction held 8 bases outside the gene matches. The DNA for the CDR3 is TGTGCCAGCAGTGTTTCGCTAGCGGGAGGGCAAAATGAGCAGTTCTTC. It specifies CASSVSLAGGQNEQFF.

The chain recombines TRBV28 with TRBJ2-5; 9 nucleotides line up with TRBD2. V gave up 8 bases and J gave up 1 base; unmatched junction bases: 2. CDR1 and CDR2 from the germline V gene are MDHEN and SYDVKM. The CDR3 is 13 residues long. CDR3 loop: CASGRGGQETQYF. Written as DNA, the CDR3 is TGTGCCAGCGGGCGGGGGGGCCAAGAGACCCAGTACTTC.

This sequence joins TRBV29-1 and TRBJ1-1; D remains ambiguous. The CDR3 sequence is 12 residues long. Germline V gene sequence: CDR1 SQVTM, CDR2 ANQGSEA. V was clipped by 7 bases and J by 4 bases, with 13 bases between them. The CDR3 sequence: CSAWSVGTEAFF. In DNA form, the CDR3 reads TGCAGCGCCTGGAGTGTCGGCACTGAAGCTTTCTTT.

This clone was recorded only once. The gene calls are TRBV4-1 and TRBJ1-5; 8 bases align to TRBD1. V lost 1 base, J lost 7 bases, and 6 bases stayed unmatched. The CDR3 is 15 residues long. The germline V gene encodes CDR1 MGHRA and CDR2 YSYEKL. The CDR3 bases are TGCGCCAGCAGCCAAGCCAGGGGGCCGGGGCAGCCCCAGCATTTT. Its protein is CASSQARGPGQPQHF.

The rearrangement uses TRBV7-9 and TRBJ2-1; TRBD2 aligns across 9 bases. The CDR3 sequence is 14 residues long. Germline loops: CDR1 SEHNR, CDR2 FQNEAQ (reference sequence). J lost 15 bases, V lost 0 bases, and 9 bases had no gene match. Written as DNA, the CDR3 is TGTGCCAGCAGCTTAGCAATTAGCGGGAGAGGTATGTTCTTC. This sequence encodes CASSLAISGRGMFF.

CDR3 DNA sequence: TGTGCCAGCAGCGTAGATCAGGGTGGCGGCTACACCTTC. Protein: CASSVDQGGGYTF. The V and J genes are TRBV9 and TRBJ1-2; maybe TRBD1 (5 bases). Per the germline V gene, CDR1 is SGDLS and CDR2 is YYNGEE. The CDR3 covers 13 residues. Deletions cut 0 bases from V and 8 bases from J, with 11 bases between. Together with reference TRBV9 and TRBJ1-2, the CDR3 gives the full variable domain: DSGVTQTPKHLITATGQRVTLRCSPRSGDLSVYWYQQSLDQGLQFLIQYYNGEERAKGNILERFSAQQFPDLHSELNLSSLELGDSALYFCASSVDQGGGYTFGSGTRLTVV.

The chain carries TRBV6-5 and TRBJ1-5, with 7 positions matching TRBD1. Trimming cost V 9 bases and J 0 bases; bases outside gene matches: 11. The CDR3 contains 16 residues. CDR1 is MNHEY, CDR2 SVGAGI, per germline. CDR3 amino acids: CASTYRGSGSNQPQHF. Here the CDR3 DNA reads TGTGCCAGTACTTACAGGGGATCGGGTAGCAATCAGCCCCAGCATTTT.

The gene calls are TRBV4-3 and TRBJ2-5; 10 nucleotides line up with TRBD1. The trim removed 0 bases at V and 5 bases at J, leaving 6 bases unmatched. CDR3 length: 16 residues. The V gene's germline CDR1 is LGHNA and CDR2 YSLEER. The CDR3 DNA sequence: TGCGCCAGCAGCCAAGATCGGACAGGGGGAGGGGAGACCCAGTACTTC. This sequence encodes CASSQDRTGGGETQYF.

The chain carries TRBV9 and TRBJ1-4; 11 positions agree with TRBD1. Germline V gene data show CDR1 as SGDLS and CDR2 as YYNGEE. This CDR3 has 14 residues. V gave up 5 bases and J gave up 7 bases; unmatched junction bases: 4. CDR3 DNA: TGTGCCAGCAGGGCCGGGACAGGGGGTGAAAAACTGTTTTTT. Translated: CASRAGTGGEKLFF.

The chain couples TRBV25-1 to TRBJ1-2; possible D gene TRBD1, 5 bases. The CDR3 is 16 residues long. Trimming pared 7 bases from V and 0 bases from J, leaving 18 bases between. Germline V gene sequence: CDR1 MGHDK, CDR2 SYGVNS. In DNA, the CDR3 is TGTGCCAGCACCAAAGGCGGGGCCCTTTCTAACTATGGCTACACCTTC. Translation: CASTKGGALSNYGYTF.

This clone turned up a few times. DNA for the CDR3: TGTGCCAGCACCAACAGGGGTACCTATGGCTACACCTTC. Amino acid sequence: CASTNRGTYGYTF. The chain employs TRBV12-3 or TRBV12-4 and TRBJ1-2; 7 nucleotides line up with TRBD1. The CDR3 is 13 residues long. V shed 7 bases and J 4 bases; nucleotides not matched to a gene: 6.

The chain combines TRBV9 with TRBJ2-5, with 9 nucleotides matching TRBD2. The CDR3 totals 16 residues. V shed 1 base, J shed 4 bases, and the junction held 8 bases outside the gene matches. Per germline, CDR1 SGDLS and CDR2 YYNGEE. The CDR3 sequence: CASSVRLAGSGETQYF. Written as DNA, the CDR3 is TGTGCCAGCAGCGTACGGCTAGCGGGATCCGGAGAGACCCAGTACTTC. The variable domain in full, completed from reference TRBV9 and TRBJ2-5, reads DSGVTQTPKHLITATGQRVTLRCSPRSGDLSVYWYQQSLDQGLQFLIQYYNGEERAKGNILERFSAQQFPDLHSELNLSSLELGDSALYFCASSVRLAGSGETQYFGPGTRLLVL.